This T cell receptor beta chain is from a study of blood T cell repertoires in COVID-19. In the original processing: Counts of nucleated cells, estimated from reference gene primer amplification, were obtained. This table comes from immunoSEQ multiplex PCR, and its TCRdb copy is limited to in-frame clones, with some not included. The V and J calls and clone size come from that table; D and trimming were worked out from the DNA. The data hold almost 95,000 clones, with around 90% observed a single time. Per germline, CDR1 MGHRA and CDR2 YSYEKL. The V gene lost 0 bases and the J gene lost 0 bases, with 6 bases spanning the gap. This CDR3 region has 15 residues.

The clonotype comes from a woman aged 60-75 years with COVID-19, enrolled during active disease. J is TRBJ1-5 and V is TRBV4-1, with unresolved D. Sequenced input: peripheral blood. CDR3 nucleotide sequence: TGCGCCAGCAGCCAAGATCTTGTTAGCAATCAGCCCCAGCATTTT. It encodes CASSQDLVSNQPQHF.